Listed here are 29 T cell receptor beta chains from one sample, sequenced in a study of cytomegalovirus exposure and HLA in healthy donors. The study ran its PCR with 60 Vbeta and 13 Jbeta primers. The data were produced by immunoSEQ multiplex PCR, yet TCRdb's version contains in-frame clones alone and is incomplete. The sample table includes tens of thousands of clones. Sample: PBMCs. Every receptor here comes from a man aged 50-59 years in good health and CMV-seropositive.

This chain joins TRBV7-2 and TRBJ2-7; 9 bases fit TRBD2. Germline trimming cut 4 bases from V and 4 bases from J; bases unmatched to any gene: 11. CDR3 length: 16 residues. Germline CDR1 reads SGHTA; CDR2 reads FQGNSA. CDR3 DNA sequence: TGTGCCAGCAGCTCATCGACTAGCGGTTTATGGTACGAGCAGTACTTC. Protein product: CASSSSTSGLWYEQYF.

V gene TRBV28 combines with J gene TRBJ1-2, with 9 bases matching TRBD1. Germline loops: CDR1 MDHEN, CDR2 SYDVKM. V lost 5 bases, J lost 8 bases, and 6 bases stayed unmatched. The CDR3 spans 13 residues. The CDR3 DNA reads TGTGCCAGCAGTGCCTACAGGGGGCCAGGCTACACCTTC. Its translation is CASSAYRGPGYTF.

The chain uses TRBV7-9 and TRBJ2-7; D is undetermined. V was clipped by 5 bases and J by 7 bases, with 6 bases between them. CDR3 size: 10 residues. The germline CDR1 and CDR2 sequences are SEHNR and FQNEAQ (reference sequence). This chain's CDR3 is CASSRREQYV. The CDR3 coding sequence is TGTGCCAGCAGCCGAAGGGAGCAGTACGTC.

The rearrangement links TRBV15 to TRBJ1-1, with 8 bases identical to TRBD1. The germline CDR1 and CDR2 sequences are LNHNV and YYDKDF (reference sequence). There are 15 residues in the CDR3. J lost 0 bases, V lost 3 bases, and 3 bases had no gene match. The CDR3 bases are TGTGCCACCAGCAGGGCGACAGGGGTGAACACTGAAGCTTTCTTT. This codes for CATSRATGVNTEAFF.

The chain joins TRBV7-8 to TRBJ1-1, with a weak D call TRBD1 (6 bases). This CDR3 is 12 amino acids long. V lost 5 bases and J lost 5, with 9 bases in between. Germline CDR1 and CDR2: SGHVS and FQNEAQ. The CDR3 DNA is TGTGCCAGCAGCAAGGGGGAGACTGAAGCTTTCTTT. Encoded protein: CASSKGETEAFF.

The genes are TRBV7-2 and TRBJ1-1, with no clear D. CDR1 is SGHTA and CDR2 is FQGNSA in the germline V gene. The V gene lost 1 base and the J gene lost 0 bases, with 15 bases spanning the gap. The CDR3 sequence is 17 residues long. The CDR3 nucleotides are TGTGCCAGCAGCTTAGAACTCGGGAGGCGGATGAACACTGAAGCTTTCTTT. Encoded protein: CASSLELGRRMNTEAFF.

The chain carries TRBV18 and TRBJ1-1; 7 bases align to TRBD1. The CDR3 runs to 20 residues. After removal of 0 bases from V and 3 bases from J, the junction contained 19 bases not matched to a gene. Germline CDR1 is KGHSH and CDR2 is LQKENI. CDR3 sequence (DNA): TGTGCCAGCTCACCACCCCCATTGGGACAGATCTCTCGGTTGGACACTGAAGCTTTCTTT. Its protein is CASSPPPLGQISRLDTEAFF.

The chain joins TRBV5-1 to TRBJ1-2; D is ambiguous. V was pared by 3 bases and J by 4 bases, with 22 bases between. The CDR3 is 17 amino acids. Germline assignment: CDR1 SGHRS and CDR2 YFSETQ. The CDR3 coding sequence is TGCGCCAGCAGCTCTAACGACAAGGCCTACACCCCCTATGGCTACACCTTC. This gives the protein CASSSNDKAYTPYGYTF.

The CDR3 DNA sequence: TGTGCCAGTAGTATAAGCAATCCAGGCCCCAGCCAGCCCCAGCATTTT. Translated: CASSISNPGPSQPQHF. V and J are TRBV19 and TRBJ1-5, with D hard to call. V was shortened by 2 bases and J by 7 bases, with 18 bases between the two germline ends. The germline V gene encodes CDR1 LNHDA and CDR2 SQIVND (reference sequence). The length of the CDR3 is 16 residues.

The chain links TRBV13 to TRBJ2-1, with a possible D match to TRBD2 (5 bases). Between the trimmed V and J ends, which lost 5 bases and 0 bases, there was a span of 11 bases. This CDR3 is 15 amino acids long. Germline CDR1 is PRHDT and CDR2 is FYEKMQ (reference sequence). The CDR3 DNA is TGTGCCAGCAGCCTCCGGGATCTCTCCTACAATGAGCAGTTCTTC. Its protein is CASSLRDLSYNEQFF.

This sequence joins TRBV11-2 and TRBJ1-3; TRBD1 matches 9 bases. Germline V gene data show CDR1 as SGHAT and CDR2 as FQNNGV. This CDR3 has 16 residues. The ends lost 2 bases at V and 4 bases at J; junction bases unmatched: 6. Written as DNA, the CDR3 is TGTGCCAGCAGCTTAAATCCACAGGGGGCAGGAAACACCATATATTTT. This translates into CASSLNPQGAGNTIYF.

The V call is TRBV4-1, the J call TRBJ2-7; TRBD1 aligns across 9 bases. V dropped 1 base and J dropped 5; count of bases not matched to a gene: 6. Germline assignment: CDR1 MGHRA and CDR2 YSYEKL. CDR3 length: 15 amino acids. The CDR3 sequence: CASSQAGTGNNEQYF. The CDR3 region has the DNA TGCGCCAGCAGCCAAGCCGGGACAGGGAATAACGAGCAGTACTTC.

This chain connects TRBV4-3 to TRBJ2-5, with D hard to call. This CDR3 has 14 amino acids. V was trimmed by 0 bases and J by 1 base, leaving 6 bases between them. CDR1 and CDR2 (germline): LGHNA, YSLEER. CDR3 nucleotides: TGCGCCAGCAGCCAAGATTGGAGCCAAGAGACCCAGTACTTC. This encodes CASSQDWSQETQYF.

The chain joins TRBV6-6 to TRBJ2-3; 13 bases line up with TRBD2. Germline V CDR1 and CDR2: MNHNY, SVGAGI (reference sequence). V gave up 4 bases and J gave up 4 bases; unmatched junction bases: 5. The CDR3 extends over 16 amino acids. The CDR3 loop reads CASSSRTSGSSDTQYF. DNA of the CDR3: TGTGCCAGCAGTTCCCGGACTAGCGGGAGCTCAGATACGCAGTATTTT.

J is TRBJ1-3 and V is TRBV6-5; D is undetermined. Germline values: CDR1 MNHEY, CDR2 SVGAGI. The CDR3 consists of 14 residues. Trimming left V 5 bases short and J 4 bases short, with 12 bases between. The CDR3 DNA follows: TGTGCCAGCAGTCCGACGGAGGGCGGAAACACCATATATTTT. Residues: CASSPTEGGNTIYF.

The rearrangement uses TRBV5-6 and TRBJ1-3, with a tentative D call TRBD1 (5 bases). Trimming took 3 bases from V and 1 from J, leaving 11 bases between them. Germline assignment: CDR1 SGHDT and CDR2 YYEEEE. The CDR3 has 15 residues. For the CDR3, the DNA is TGTGCCAGCAGCTGGGGGGTAGGATCTGGAAACACCATATATTTT. As protein: CASSWGVGSGNTIYF. The whole variable domain, filled in from reference TRBV5-6 and TRBJ1-3, reads DAGVTQSPTHLIKTRGQQVTLRCSPKSGHDTVSWYQQALGQGPQFIFQYYEEEERQRGNFPDRFSGHQFPNYSSELNVNALLLGDSALYLCASSWGVGSGNTIYFGEGSWLTVV.

CDR3 nucleotide sequence: TGTGCCAGCAGCCAAACTAACGCCAATGAGCAGTTCTTC. This codes for CASSQTNANEQFF. V gene TRBV25-1 combines with J gene TRBJ2-1; no firm D call. This CDR3 is built from 13 residues. Germline lookup yields CDR1 MGHDK and CDR2 SYGVNS. The V gene lost 6 bases and the J gene lost 6 bases, with 12 bases spanning the gap.

This chain links TRBV30 with TRBJ2-6; D uncertain. CDR3 size: 14 residues. Trimming took off 2 bases at V and 0 bases at J, with 5 bases between the two ends. CDR1 and CDR2 from the germline V gene are GTSNPN and SVGIG (reference sequence). The DNA of the CDR3 is TGTGCCTGGAGTTACGGCTCTGGGGCCAACGTCCTGACTTTC. Translation: CAWSYGSGANVLTF. The full variable domain, its missing parts supplied by reference TRBV30 and TRBJ2-6, is SQTIHQWPATLVQPVGSPLSLECTVEGTSNPNLYWYRQAAGRGLQLLFYSVGIGQISSEVPQNLSASRPQDRQFILSSKKLLLSDSGFYLCAWSYGSGANVLTFGAGSRLTVL.

The gene calls are TRBV18 and TRBJ1-2, with D possibly matching TRBD1 (6 bases). Germline assignment: CDR1 KGHSH and CDR2 LQKENI. Trimming cost V 0 bases and J 4 bases, with 9 bases left between them. There are 14 residues in the CDR3. The CDR3 region is CASSPPQGIYGYTF. CDR3 DNA sequence: TGTGCCAGCTCACCACCCCAGGGGATCTATGGCTACACCTTC.

The chain combines TRBV30 with TRBJ1-4, with D hard to call. The germline V gene encodes CDR1 GTSNPN and CDR2 SVGIG (reference sequence). The CDR3 runs 14 residues. V lost 1 base and J 10 bases, leaving 16 bases between the germline ends. The CDR3 DNA is TGTGCCTGGAGTGAACTCCAAGGAGTCGGAAAACTGTTTTTT. This encodes CAWSELQGVGKLFF.

The chain employs TRBV20-1 and TRBJ2-1; D is uncertain. This CDR3 is 11 amino acids long. Germline V gene data show CDR1 as DFQATT and CDR2 as SNEGSKA (reference sequence). Trimming took off 5 bases at V and 4 bases at J, with 6 bases between the two ends. This CDR3 is CSAPQYNEQFF. CDR3 coding DNA: TGCAGTGCTCCGCAGTACAATGAGCAGTTCTTC.

The rearrangement links TRBV19 to TRBJ2-1; D perhaps matches TRBD2 (5 bases). This CDR3 has 14 amino acids. The germline V gene has CDR1 LNHDA and CDR2 SQIVND (reference sequence). V lost 4 bases and J 3 bases, leaving 10 bases between the germline ends. This CDR3 is CASSRRPIYNEQFF. The CDR3 region has the DNA TGTGCCAGTAGTAGGAGGCCGATCTACAATGAGCAGTTCTTC. The full variable domain, with the rest looked up from reference TRBV19 and TRBJ2-1, is DGGITQSPKYLFRKEGQNVTLSCEQNLNHDAMYWYRQDPGQGLRLIYYSQIVNDFQKGDIAEGYSVSREKKESFPLTVTSAQKNPTAFYLCASSRRPIYNEQFFGPGTRLTVL.

The genes are TRBV7-2 and TRBJ1-2; tentatively, D is TRBD1 (6 bases). Germline CDR1 reads SGHTA; CDR2 reads FQGNSA. V was pared by 3 bases and J by 5 bases, with 10 bases between. The CDR3 loop spans 13 amino acids. The CDR3 sequence is CASSLDRTYGYTF. The CDR3 nucleotides are TGTGCCAGCAGCTTGGACAGAACATATGGCTACACCTTC.

The chain recombines TRBV25-1 with TRBJ2-1, with 8 bases lining up with TRBD1. The CDR3 is 14 residues long. Germline lookup yields CDR1 MGHDK and CDR2 SYGVNS. Germline trimming cut 7 bases from V and 0 bases from J; bases unmatched to any gene: 2. This chain's CDR3 is CASTGTGSYNEQFF. In DNA form, the CDR3 reads TGTGCCAGCACCGGGACAGGCTCCTACAATGAGCAGTTCTTC. The full variable domain, its missing parts supplied by reference TRBV25-1 and TRBJ2-1, is EADIYQTPRYLVIGTGKKITLECSQTMGHDKMYWYQQDPGMELHLIHYSYGVNSTEKGDLSSESTVSRIRTEHFPLTLESARPSHTSQYLCASTGTGSYNEQFFGPGTRLTVL.

This chain links TRBV7-9 with TRBJ2-5; 11 positions agree with TRBD2. Germline lookup yields CDR1 SEHNR and CDR2 FQNEAQ (reference sequence). CDR3 length: 16 amino acids. J lost 1 base, V lost 1 base, and 2 bases had no gene match. The CDR3 loop reads CASSLGTSGPQETQYF. The CDR3 DNA sequence: TGTGCCAGCAGCTTAGGGACTAGCGGGCCCCAAGAGACCCAGTACTTC.

V gene TRBV7-2 combines with J gene TRBJ2-1; the D is unclear. The CDR3 has 14 residues. Looked up from germline, CDR1 is SGHTA and CDR2 is FQGNSA. V was cut by 0 bases and J by 3 bases, with 6 bases left in between. The chain's CDR3 is CASSLAAFYNEQFF. The CDR3 DNA follows: TGTGCCAGCAGCTTAGCGGCTTTCTACAATGAGCAGTTCTTC.

The chain recombines TRBV7-9 with TRBJ2-2, with 13 bases lining up with TRBD2. Trimming cost V 5 bases and J 7 bases; bases outside gene matches: 10. The germline V gene has CDR1 SEHNR and CDR2 FQNEAQ (reference sequence). The CDR3 has 17 amino acids. The CDR3 reads CASSLLGLAGAIGELFF. CDR3 coding DNA: TGTGCCAGCAGCCTCCTCGGACTAGCGGGAGCGATCGGGGAGCTGTTTTTT.

Worth noting for this clone: The junction does not match germline at one end; this may be a read error. Other DNA sequences in this sample translate to the same CDR3. This rearrangement joins TRBV7-7 to TRBJ2-1; 15 nucleotides match TRBD2. The CDR3 extends over 15 amino acids. Germline V lookup: CDR1 SSHAT, CDR2 FNYEAQ (reference sequence). CDR3 nucleotide sequence: TGTGCTAGCAGCCCTGGACTAGCGGGAGGGGTTGAGCAGTTCTTC. Encoded protein: CASSPGLAGGVEQFF.

J is TRBJ1-1 and V is TRBV7-9, with D possibly being TRBD1 (5 bases). Germline V gene sequence: CDR1 SEHNR, CDR2 FQNEAQ (reference sequence). Trimming stripped 3 bases from V and 4 bases from J, with 6 bases between. CDR3 length: 12 residues. CDR3 amino acids: CASSFGATEAFF. The CDR3 nucleotides are TGTGCCAGCAGCTTTGGGGCCACTGAAGCTTTCTTT.